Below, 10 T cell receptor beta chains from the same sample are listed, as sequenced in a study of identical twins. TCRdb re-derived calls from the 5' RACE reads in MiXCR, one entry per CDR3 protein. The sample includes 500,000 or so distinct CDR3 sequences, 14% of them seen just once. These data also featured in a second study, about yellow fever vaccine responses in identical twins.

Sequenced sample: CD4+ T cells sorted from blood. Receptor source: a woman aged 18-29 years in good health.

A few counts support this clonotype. CDR3 in DNA: TGTGCCAGCAGCTTAGGTGGGCCTTTAGAGTCCGAGCAGTACTTC. The encoded protein is CASSLGGPLESEQYF. The chain uses TRBV7-2 and TRBJ2-7, with no clear D. Deletions cut 1 base from V and 6 bases from J, with 16 bases between. Germline CDR1 is SGHTA and CDR2 is FQGNSA. This CDR3 contains 15 residues. The full variable domain, rest sourced from reference TRBV7-2 and TRBJ2-7, is GAGVSQSPSNKVTEKGKDVELRCDPISGHTALYWYRQSLGQGLEFLIYFQGNSAPDKSGLPSDRFSAERTGGSVSTLTIQRTQQEDSAVYLCASSLGGPLESEQYFGPGTRLTVT.

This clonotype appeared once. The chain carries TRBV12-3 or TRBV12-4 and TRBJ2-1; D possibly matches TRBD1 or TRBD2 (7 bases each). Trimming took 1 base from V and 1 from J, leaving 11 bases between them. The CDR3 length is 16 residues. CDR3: CASSLVQGGSYNEQFF. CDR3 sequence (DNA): TGTGCCAGCAGTTTAGTCCAGGGGGGGTCCTACAATGAGCAGTTCTTC.

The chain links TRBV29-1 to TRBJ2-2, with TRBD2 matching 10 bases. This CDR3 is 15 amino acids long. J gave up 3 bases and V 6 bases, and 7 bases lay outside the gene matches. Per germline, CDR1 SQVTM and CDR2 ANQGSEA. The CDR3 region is CSVLTSGYDTGELFF. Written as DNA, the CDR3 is TGCAGCGTCCTGACTAGCGGGTATGACACCGGGGAGCTGTTTTTT.

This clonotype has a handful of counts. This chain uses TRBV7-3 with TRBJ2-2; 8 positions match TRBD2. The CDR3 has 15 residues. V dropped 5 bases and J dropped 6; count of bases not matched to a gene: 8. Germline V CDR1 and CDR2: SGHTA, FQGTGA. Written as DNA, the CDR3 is TGTGCCAGCAGCCCTCGTGGGGGACTAGCCGGGGAGCTGTTTTTT. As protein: CASSPRGGLAGELFF. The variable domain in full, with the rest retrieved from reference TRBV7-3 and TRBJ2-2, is GAGVSQTPSNKVTEKGKYVELRCDPISGHTALYWYRQSLGQGPEFLIYFQGTGAADDSGLPNDRFFAVRPEGSVSTLKIQRTERGDSAVYLCASSPRGGLAGELFFGEGSRLTVL.

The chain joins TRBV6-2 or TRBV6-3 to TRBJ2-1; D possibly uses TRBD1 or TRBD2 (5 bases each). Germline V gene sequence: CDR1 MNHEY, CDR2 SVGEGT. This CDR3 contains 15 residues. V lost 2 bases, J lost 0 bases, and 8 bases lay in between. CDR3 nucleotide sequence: TGTGCCAGCAGTTACCCAGGGAGCTCCTACAATGAGCAGTTCTTC. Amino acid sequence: CASSYPGSSYNEQFF.

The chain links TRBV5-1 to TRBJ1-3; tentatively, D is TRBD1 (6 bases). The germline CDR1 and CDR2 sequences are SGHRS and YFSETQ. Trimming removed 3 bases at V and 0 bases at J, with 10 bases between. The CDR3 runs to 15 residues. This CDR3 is CASSSGQPSGNTIYF. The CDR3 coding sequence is TGCGCCAGCAGCTCCGGACAGCCCTCTGGAAACACCATATATTTT.

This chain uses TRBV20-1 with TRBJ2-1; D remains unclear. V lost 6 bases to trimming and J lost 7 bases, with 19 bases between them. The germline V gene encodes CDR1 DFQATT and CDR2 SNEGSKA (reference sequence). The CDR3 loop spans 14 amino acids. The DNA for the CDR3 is TGCAGTGCGACCGGGCCCGGATCTTTGAATGAGCAGTTCTTC. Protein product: CSATGPGSLNEQFF.

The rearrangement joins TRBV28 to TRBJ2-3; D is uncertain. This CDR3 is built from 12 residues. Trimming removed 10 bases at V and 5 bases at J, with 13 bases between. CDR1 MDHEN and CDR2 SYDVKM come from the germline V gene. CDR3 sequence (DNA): TGTGCCACCGGCCAGTTGGAAGATACGCAGTATTTT. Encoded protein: CATGQLEDTQYF. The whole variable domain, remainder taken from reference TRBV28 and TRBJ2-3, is DVKVTQSSRYLVKRTGEKVFLECVQDMDHENMFWYRQDPGLGLRLIYFSYDVKMKEKGDIPEGYSVSREKKERFSLILESASTNQTSMYLCATGQLEDTQYFGPGTRLTVL.

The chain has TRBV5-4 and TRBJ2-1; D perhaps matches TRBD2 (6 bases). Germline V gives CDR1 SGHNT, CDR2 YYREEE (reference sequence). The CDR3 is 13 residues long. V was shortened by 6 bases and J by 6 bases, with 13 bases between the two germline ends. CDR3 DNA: TGTGCCAGCATGGGGACTGCCGGCAATGAGCAGTTCTTC. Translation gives CASMGTAGNEQFF.

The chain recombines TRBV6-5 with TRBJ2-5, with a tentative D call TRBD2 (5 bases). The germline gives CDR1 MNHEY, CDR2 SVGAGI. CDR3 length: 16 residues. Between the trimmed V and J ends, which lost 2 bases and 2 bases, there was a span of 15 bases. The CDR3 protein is CASSYRHSTRQETQYF. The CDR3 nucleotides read TGTGCCAGCAGTTACCGGCATAGTACTAGACAAGAGACCCAGTACTTC.